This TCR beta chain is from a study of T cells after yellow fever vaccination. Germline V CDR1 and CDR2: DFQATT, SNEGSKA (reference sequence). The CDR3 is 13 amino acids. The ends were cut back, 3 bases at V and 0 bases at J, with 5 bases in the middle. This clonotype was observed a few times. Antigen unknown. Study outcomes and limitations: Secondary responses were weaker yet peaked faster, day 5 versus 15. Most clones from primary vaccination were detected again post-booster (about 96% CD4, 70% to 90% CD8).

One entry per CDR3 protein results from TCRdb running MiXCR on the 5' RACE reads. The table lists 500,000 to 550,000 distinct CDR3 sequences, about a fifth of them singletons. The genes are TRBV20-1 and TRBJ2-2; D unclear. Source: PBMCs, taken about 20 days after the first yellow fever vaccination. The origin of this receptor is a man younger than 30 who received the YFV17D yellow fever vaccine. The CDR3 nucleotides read TGCAGTGCTAGTTCCCCGAACACCGGGGAGCTGTTTTTT. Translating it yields CSASSPNTGELFF.